The rows below give T cell receptor beta chains drawn from one sample of a study of shared clonotypes between healthy human individuals. The data were produced by immunoSEQ multiplex PCR, yet TCRdb's version contains in-frame clones alone and is incomplete. The sample comprises 300,000 to 400,000 clones, 87% of which are singletons, and roughly 16% rests with the top ten. Material: memory CD8+ T cells sorted from blood. These TCRs come from a man aged 18-30 years in good health. Each CDR3 is given with its conserved first and last residue. The order of the fields is D gene, clone size, J gene, V gene, CDR3 protein, CDR3 DNA. The D gene is left open where the match is weak. The size of a clone is reported for some rows only, either as once, few or many, or as a class for expanded clones.

NA | few | TRBJ2-3 | TRBV2 | CASSEDESTDTQYF | TGTGCCAGCAGTGAGGACGAGAGCACAGATACGCAGTATTTT
NA | NA | TRBJ1-3 | TRBV30 | CAWTPGVSSGNTIYF | TGTGCCTGGACCCCAGGAGTTAGCTCTGGAAACACCATATATTTT
NA | NA | TRBJ1-5 | TRBV27 | CASSLEIYQPQHF | TGTGCCAGCAGTTTAGAGATATATCAGCCCCAGCATTTT
NA | NA | TRBJ2-7 | TRBV4-1 | CASSQMDPGLYEQYF | TGCGCCAGCAGCCAAATGGACCCGGGACTCTACGAGCAGTACTTC
TRBD1 | many | TRBJ2-6 | TRBV27 | CASSLGTGLPVGANVLTF | TGTGCCAGCAGCTTAGGGACAGGGCTGCCGGTTGGGGCCAACGTCCTGACTTTC
TRBD1 | NA | TRBJ2-1 | TRBV2 | CASRQTGTGAYNEQFF | TGTGCCAGCAGACAGACCGGGACAGGGGCCTACAATGAGCAGTTCTTC
TRBD2 | NA | TRBJ2-5 | TRBV5-1 | CASSLTGGPAETQYF | TGCGCCAGCAGCTTGACGGGGGGGCCCGCAGAGACCCAGTACTTC
TRBD2 | NA | TRBJ2-1 | TRBV7-9 | CASSGLAGPSHEQFF | TGTGCCAGCAGCGGACTAGCGGGCCCTTCCCATGAGCAGTTCTTC
NA | NA | TRBJ1-5 | TRBV7-2 | CASSLEVAGAKYQPQHF | TGTGCCAGCAGCTTAGAGGTAGCAGGGGCGAAATATCAGCCCCAGCATTTT
NA | NA | TRBJ2-1 | TRBV4-1 | CASSPSNGNEQFF | TGCGCCAGCAGCCCAAGTAACGGCAATGAGCAGTTCTTC
TRBD1 | NA | TRBJ2-7 | TRBV28 | CASRHRDSVVEQYF | TGTGCCAGCAGACACCGGGACAGTGTGGTTGAGCAGTACTTC
NA | NA | TRBJ2-3 | TRBV30 | CACSDGQTSTDTQYF | TGTGCCTGCTCGGACGGACAGACTAGCACAGATACGCAGTATTTT
TRBD2 | NA | TRBJ2-1 | TRBV7-9 | CASSFDPAGASLEQFF | TGTGCCAGCAGCTTCGATCCAGCGGGAGCGTCCTTGGAGCAGTTCTTC
NA | NA | TRBJ2-5 | TRBV5-1 | CASSPLRVGQETQYF | TGCGCCAGCAGCCCTCTCAGGGTGGGGCAAGAGACCCAGTACTTC
TRBD2 | NA | TRBJ2-7 | TRBV7-9 | CASSAGTSGEFSSYEQYF | TGTGCCAGCAGCGCCGGGACTAGCGGGGAGTTCTCCTCCTACGAGCAGTACTTC
NA | NA | TRBJ2-7 | TRBV7-9 | CASSTPGGSSYEQYF | TGTGCCAGCAGCACACCCGGTGGCAGCTCCTACGAGCAGTACTTC
NA | NA | TRBJ2-1 | TRBV7-8 | CASSSAYNEQFF | TGTGCCAGCAGCTCGGCCTACAATGAGCAGTTCTTC
TRBD1 | NA | TRBJ2-7 | TRBV28 | CASSARGRFYEQYF | TGTGCCAGCAGCGCCAGGGGGCGCTTCTACGAGCAGTACTTC
NA | once | TRBJ2-3 | TRBV7-6 | CASSLLRDTQYF | TGTGCCAGCAGCTTACTAAGGGATACGCAGTATTTT
NA | NA | TRBJ1-6 | TRBV7-9 | CASSRQRMSSYNSPLHF | TGTGCCAGCAGCAGACAGAGGATGAGCTCCTATAATTCACCCCTCCACTTT
NA | NA | TRBJ2-7 | TRBV11-2 | CASSFGTGPYEQYF | TGTGCCAGCAGCTTTGGGACTGGGCCCTACGAGCAGTACTTC
NA | NA | TRBJ2-3 | TRBV5-4 | CASSLGWKHGADTQYF | TGTGCCAGCAGCTTGGGTTGGAAACACGGGGCAGATACGCAGTATTTT
TRBD1 | NA | TRBJ2-1 | TRBV9 | CASSPRQGSYNEQFF | TGTGCCAGCAGCCCTCGACAGGGCTCCTACAATGAGCAGTTCTTC
NA | NA | TRBJ1-4 | TRBV28 | CASSSGLQKGEEKLFF | TGTGCCAGCAGTTCCGGACTGCAAAAGGGGGAAGAAAAACTGTTTTTT
TRBD2 | NA | TRBJ2-3 | TRBV7-9 | CASSPSGGGNTDTQYF | TGTGCCAGCAGCCCTAGCGGGGGGGGAAACACAGATACGCAGTATTTT
NA | NA | TRBJ1-4 | TRBV28 | CASIRSQDQSEKLFF | TGTGCCAGCATCAGATCACAGGACCAATCAGAAAAACTGTTTTTT
NA | once | TRBJ2-7 | TRBV30 | CAWLGEGAYEQYF | TGTGCCTGGCTGGGAGAGGGAGCCTACGAGCAGTACTTC
NA | NA | TRBJ2-3 | TRBV9 | CASSVAGWGLTDTQYF | TGTGCCAGCAGCGTAGCCGGGTGGGGGTTAACAGATACGCAGTATTTT
NA | once | TRBJ2-2 | TRBV5-1 | CASSLAGGTGELFF | TGCGCCAGCAGCTTGGCAGGAGGGACCGGGGAGCTGTTTTTT
TRBD1 | NA | TRBJ2-7 | TRBV4-3 | CASSRDRGYEQYF | TGCGCCAGCAGCCGTGACAGGGGGTACGAGCAGTACTTC
TRBD1 | NA | TRBJ2-7 | TRBV27 | CASSGTGGLSYEQYF | TGTGCCAGCAGTGGGACAGGGGGTTTGTCCTACGAGCAGTACTTC